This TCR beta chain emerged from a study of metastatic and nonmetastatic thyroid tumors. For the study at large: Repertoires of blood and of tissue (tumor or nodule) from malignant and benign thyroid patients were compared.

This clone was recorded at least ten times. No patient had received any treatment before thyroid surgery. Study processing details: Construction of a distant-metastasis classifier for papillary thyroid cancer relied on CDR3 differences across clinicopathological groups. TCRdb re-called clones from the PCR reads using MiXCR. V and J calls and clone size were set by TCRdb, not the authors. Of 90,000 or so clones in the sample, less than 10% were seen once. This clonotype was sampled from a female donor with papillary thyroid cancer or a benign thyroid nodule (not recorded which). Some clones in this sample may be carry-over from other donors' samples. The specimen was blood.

CDR3 coding DNA: TGTGCCAGCAGCGGGACGGGTGGAAATCAGCCCCAGCATTTT. Its translation: CASSGTGGNQPQHF. The chain combines TRBV5-5 with TRBJ1-5; tentative D call: TRBD1 (5 bases). V lost 4 bases to trimming and J lost 4 bases, with 12 bases between them. The CDR3 consists of 14 residues. CDR1 is SGHKS and CDR2 is YYEKEE in the germline V gene (reference sequence). Full variable domain (missing parts from reference TRBV5-5 and TRBJ1-5): DAGVTQSPTHLIKTRGQQVTLRCSPISGHKSVSWYQQVLGQGPQFIFQYYEKEERGRGNFPDRFSARQFPNYSSELNVNALLLGDSALYLCASSGTGGNQPQHFGDGTRLSIL.